The following is a TCR beta chain sequence with its context. Its specific antigen is unknown. There are no base qualities to consult, and no much larger clone falls within one base. The sample is drawn from a study of T cell responses to AZD1222 COVID-19 vaccine (dated by TCRdb to about 2021). For context, the study as a whole: TCR sequencing was performed for roughly 250 trial participants, of whom around 210 were given two doses of AZD1222 and approximately 26 were given two doses of MenACWY control vaccine. Trial participants were enrolled by age into subgroups of 18-55, 56-69 and 70-plus years, and approximately 150, 30 and 60 TCR-sequenced participants, respectively, were included in these subgroups.

Trimming removed 5 bases from V and 0 bases from J, leaving 10 bases between the germline ends. The CDR3 has 15 amino acids, counting the end cysteine and phenylalanine. The sequence is cut down to CDR3 DNA, 45 bases in frame from base 1. The germline V gene (reference sequence) specifies LNHDA as CDR1 and SQIVND as CDR2. The CDR3 regions of human TCRbeta chains were subjected to immunosequencing. Per the original workflow: TCRs in the repertoires were matched against a reference library of SARS-CoV-2-specific TCRs that had been generated with the MIRA antigen-specificity platform. Breadth meant the fraction of unique TCRs that were SARS-CoV-2-associated, whereas depth meant the fraction of total T cells that were SARS-CoV-2-associated. Each spike-specific TCR was assigned to its reactive spike region and to a CD4 or CD8 class using the MIRA data. Log10-transformed breadth and depth values were compared by one-way ANOVA with Sidak's multiple comparisons tests. In its TCRdb copy, this immuneACCESS table keeps in-frame sequences only and misses some clones. Where compared with another copy, unresolved V genes explain less than half of these, and the others have no known cause. V and J calls and clone size are copied from that table; D and trimming were computed from the DNA. This sample gives 150,000 to 180,000 clones in total; roughly nine tenths of them show up just once. Together, the top ten hold approximately 5.1% of the sample.

Overall results and qualifications from the work: After two AZD1222 doses, both the breadth and the depth of spike-specific TCRs were significantly higher than at day 0 and than in MenACWY recipients. The 56-69-year group was small, and its depth increase did not reach significance, likely because of low power. Vaccine-associated CD4 TCRs spanned the whole spike protein, with dominant responses in regions 160-218 and 743-854. Because no samples from the day 14 peak response were available, repertoires could be characterized only after the peak T cell response. Participants were mostly white British, with more females than males. The authors suggested clonal diversity may have been underestimated. Epitopes outside the regions mutated in the B.1.351 and B.1.1.7 variants were reportedly recognized by nearly half of the unique spike-specific TCRs. Conclusions about previously exposed vaccinees are limited because only a handful of AZD1222 recipients were SARS-CoV-2 seropositive at baseline.

This specimen's time point label, per the study, means: baseline before first vaccination. The sample's treatment or condition label, decoded: meningococcal conjugate vaccine given as trial control. Vaccinee samples came from UK trials COV001 and COV002, including a single-blind randomized controlled phase 2/3 trial of AZD1222 (ChAdOx1 nCoV-19) in healthy adults. For TCRbeta chain sequencing, PBMC samples from trial participants were taken at day 0 and at day 28 after the second dose. This receptor was obtained from an adult in good health. The rearrangement combines TRBV19 with TRBJ2-2; D gene: possibly TRBD1, on 6 matching bases. The specimen comprised peripheral blood, sampled on day 0 of MenACWY control vaccination. The CDR3 corresponds to CASSVGAANTGELFF. The nucleotides are TGTGCCAGTAGTGTGGGGGCCGCGAACACCGGGGAGCTGTTTTTT.